The clone carrying this T cell receptor beta chain was detected a few times. The antigen is not known. The data originate from a study of blood T cells in healthy people across ages. The study, taken as a whole, reports: Because sorting was not performed, PBMCs prevented conclusive naive versus antigen-experienced comparison.

In terms of origin and age, donors were healthy Caucasian individuals from Russia aged roughly 6 to 100. Every sample gave at least 6 micrograms of total RNA when it was extracted. CDR3 length: 14 residues. With 0 bases removed from V and 1 base from J, the gap between germline ends came to 6 bases. CDR1 is SGHAT, CDR2 FQNNGV, per germline. The second PCR ran 7 to 11 cycles with a sample-barcoded 5' primer and J-beta primers. There were at least 2.5 million CDR3-containing paired-end reads obtained from each sample. TCRdb reprocessed the 5' RACE reads with MiXCR, giving one entry per CDR3 protein. The profile shows about 1.7 million distinct CDR3 sequences, roughly 27% of them singletons.

The source is a woman younger than 45 in good health. The sample taken for sequencing was blood. This sequence joins TRBV11-2 and TRBJ1-2; D gene ambiguous. CDR3 bases: TGTGCCAGCAGCTTAGAGCGATTTAACTATGGCTACACCTTC. Translated: CASSLERFNYGYTF.